This T cell receptor (beta chain) was recovered during a study of immune evolution from preneoplasia to lung adenocarcinoma (dated by TCRdb to the early 2020s). Regarding the complete study: The study used immune gene expression, TCR sequencing and multiplex immunofluorescence to profile the immune contexture of lung adenocarcinoma precursors and invasive adenocarcinoma. Resected precursor lesions (AAH, AIS, MIA) and invasive adenocarcinomas were each compared against paired morphologically normal lung tissue. The sample size depended on which specimens were available, not on a prior power calculation. Whole exome sequencing and methylation data from the same cohort of nodules were integrated with the immune data. The overall cohort was made up of about 53 patients with pulmonary nodules who had surgical resection. The TCR sequencing data were obtained from about 47 patients. It was reported in the study that about 100 samples were used for TCR sequencing. POLYSOLVER was used to infer Class I HLA alleles from exome data, and LOHHLA was used to detect allele-specific HLA loss. What the study reported, not specific to this receptor: Because every patient came from Japan and China, how well the results apply to Western populations was uncertain. Normal lung had the highest top T cell clone frequencies, which appeared to decline progressively from AAH through AIS, MIA and invasive adenocarcinoma. Findings were based on association rather than direct causation; larger cohorts with long-term follow-up and longitudinal biopsies were deemed needed. Clonality was highest in normal lung, while later-stage lesions appeared to show lower clonality but higher T cell density and diversity.

The patients had resection in Japan or China between 2014 and 2017. Two lung cancer pathologists independently reviewed H&E slides to confirm the histologic diagnosis of every case. The AllPrep DNA/RNA FFPE Kit was used to isolate DNA from FFPE tissue. Using the immunoSEQ hsTCRbeta Kit, TCR beta CDR3 regions were sequenced from DNA. The authors' analysis ran thus. TCR sequencing data were analysed with the ImmunoSEQ Analyzer. T cell clonality was defined as 1 minus Pielou's evenness computed on productive rearrangements. The inverse Simpson index, applied to productive templates, was used to measure T cell diversity. T cell density was TCR beta template counts normalized to usable DNA, estimated by amplifying and sequencing housekeeping genes. Two-sided Kruskal-Wallis tests were used to compare TCR metrics between histologic stages. TCRdb re-hosts the immuneACCESS table, in-frame sequences only. Its copies lack some clones; in the studies checked, an unresolved V gene accounts for under half of them, and the cause for the rest is not known. V, J and clone size are those of that table, while D and trimming were read from the DNA. Present in this sample are some 6,200 clones, roughly 77% of which were seen just once. Of the sample, about 20% falls within the top ten clones.

The V end gives up 5 bases and the J end 3 bases, leaving 3 bases in the junction not matched to a gene. CDR1 and CDR2 were assigned from the germline V gene as MDHEN and SYDVKM. The CDR3, from cysteine to phenylalanine, totals 13 residues. Of the read, only the CDR3 DNA is kept; its 39 bases are in frame from base 1. In the case of this clone: The clone's antigen remains unknown. Base qualities were left out, and no much larger clone turns up one base away.

The specimen was FFPE adjacent normal lung tissue. This TCR was sampled from a person aged 60-80 years with lung adenocarcinoma. Recombination linked TRBV28 to TRBJ1-2; 7 bases in the junction line up with TRBD1. The nucleotide sequence is TGTGCCAGCAGTAAAACAGGGGACTATGGCTACACCTTC. Its product reads: CASSKTGDYGYTF.